A selection of T cell receptor beta chains follows, all from one sample in a study of T cell responses to AZD1222 COVID-19 vaccine. Sequencing was performed with immunoSEQ multiplex PCR; in TCRdb, only in-frame clones are kept and a portion is missing. The top ten clones hold 3.5% to 5% of a sample with roughly 120,000 clones, approximately 85% of them seen once. The sequencing here drew on peripheral blood, taken on day 0 of MenACWY control vaccination. Receptor source: an adult in good health. The CDR3 runs from the conserved cysteine through the conserved F or W. D genes are given only for firm matches. Clone size is given for some rows only: seen once, a few or many times, or a class if the clone is expanded.

v_call	clone_size	d_call	j_call	cdr3_nt	cdr3_aa
TRBV24-1	NA	NA	TRBJ1-5	TGTGCCACCAGCCCGACAGGAATCAATCAGCCCCAGCATTTT	CATSPTGINQPQHF
TRBV4-2	NA	TRBD1	TRBJ1-5	TGTGCCAGCAGCCAAGCCGGGACAGGGGGTCAGCCCCAGCATTTT	CASSQAGTGGQPQHF
TRBV15	NA	TRBD2	TRBJ2-2	TGTGCCACCAGCAGACCTCAGCGGGGGGGTTACCCCGGGGAGCTGTTTTTT	CATSRPQRGGYPGELFF
TRBV7-9	NA	NA	TRBJ1-4	TGTGCCAGCAGCGCCCCACCACAGATGACTAATGAAAAACTGTTTTTT	CASSAPPQMTNEKLFF
TRBV7-2	NA	NA	TRBJ1-5	TGTGCCAGCAGCTTGTCGACAGGTCTAAATCAGCCCCAGCATTTT	CASSLSTGLNQPQHF
TRBV7-2	NA	TRBD1	TRBJ2-2	TGTGCCAGCAGCTCGGACAGGGGGATCCTAAACACCGGGGAGCTGTTTTTT	CASSSDRGILNTGELFF
TRBV5-4	NA	TRBD1	TRBJ1-1	TGTGCCAGCAGCTTCTGGCAGGGGGCGAACACTGAAGCTTTCTTT	CASSFWQGANTEAFF
TRBV5-1	NA	NA	TRBJ1-1	TGCGCCAGCAGCTTAACAACAGGGAGCACTGAAGCTTTCTTT	CASSLTTGSTEAFF
TRBV3-1/TRBV3-2	NA	TRBD1	TRBJ1-2	TGTGCCAGCAGCCCGGGACAGGGGGCTGGCTACACCTTC	CASSPGQGAGYTF
TRBV30	once	TRBD1	TRBJ1-5	TGTGCCTGGAGTCGGGACAGGGCCCAAAATCAGCCCCAGCATTTT	CAWSRDRAQNQPQHF
TRBV4-3	NA	NA	TRBJ2-2	TGCGCCAGCAGCCAAGATTGGGGCAGATTTAACACCGGGGAGCTGTTTTTT	CASSQDWGRFNTGELFF
TRBV7-8	NA	NA	TRBJ1-3	TGTGCCAGCACCCTCGGGACTGCTTCGGGCTGGTCTGGAAACACCATATATTTT	CASTLGTASGWSGNTIYF
TRBV5-6	NA	NA	TRBJ2-3	TGTGCCAGCAGCTTTCGCGACGGAACTAGCACAGATACGCAGTATTTT	CASSFRDGTSTDTQYF
TRBV7-3	NA	NA	TRBJ1-6	TGTGCCAGCAGCTTATTCGGGAGCTCCTATAATTCACCCCTCCACTTT	CASSLFGSSYNSPLHF
TRBV18	NA	NA	TRBJ2-2	TGTGCCAGCTCCCCTTCACAGACCTTCAACACCGGGGAGCTGTTTTTT	CASSPSQTFNTGELFF
TRBV4-3	once	NA	TRBJ1-4	TGCGCCAGCAGCCAACCCGGACAGATTAATGAAAAACTGTTTTTT	CASSQPGQINEKLFF
TRBV10-3	once	NA	TRBJ2-7	TGTGCCATCAGTGAGTGGGAGCAGTACTTC	CAISEWEQYF
TRBV6-6	NA	NA	TRBJ2-1	TGTGCCAGCACCCCGATGTCCTCCGATGAGCAGTTCTTC	CASTPMSSDEQFF
TRBV24-1	NA	NA	TRBJ2-4	TGTGCCACCAGTGAACCCCGGGACAATAAAAACATTCAGTACTTC	CATSEPRDNKNIQYF
TRBV3-1/TRBV3-2	NA	NA	TRBJ2-5	TGTGCCAGCAGGAGGGACGGTGGGGAGACCCAGTACTTC	CASRRDGGETQYF
TRBV7-9	NA	TRBD2	TRBJ2-2	TGTGCCAGCAGCTCCGGGACTAGCGGGGGGCTTACGAACACCGGGGAGCTGTTTTTT	CASSSGTSGGLTNTGELFF
TRBV5-1	NA	NA	TRBJ1-6	TGCGCCAGCAGCTTGGCGTCTGGGCGGCTTAATTCACCCCTCCACTTT	CASSLASGRLNSPLHF
TRBV20-1	NA	NA	TRBJ1-2	TGCAGTGGCAGGGAATATGGCTACACCTTC	CSGREYGYTF
TRBV13	NA	NA	TRBJ1-2	TGTGCCAGCAGCGAGAGCCCATATGGCTACACCTTC	CASSESPYGYTF
TRBV7-9	NA	TRBD2	TRBJ2-2	TGTGCCAGCCCTGTGGCGGCTAGCGGGGCGGAGCTGTTTTTT	CASPVAASGAELFF
TRBV5-6	NA	NA	TRBJ2-7	TGTGCCAGCAGCTTGGACTACGAGCAGTACTTC	CASSLDYEQYF
TRBV28	NA	NA	TRBJ2-7	TGTGCCAGCAGCCTGTTTACCAGGGGCTACGAGCAGTACTTC	CASSLFTRGYEQYF
TRBV28	once	TRBD1	TRBJ2-5	TGTGCCAGCAGGTCCGGACAGGGGGCCTCAAGGACCCAGTACTTC	CASRSGQGASRTQYF
TRBV12-3/TRBV12-4	NA	NA	TRBJ1-2	TGTGCCAGCAGTTTACAGGGCCTCTATGGCTACACCTTC	CASSLQGLYGYTF
TRBV19	NA	NA	TRBJ1-1	TGTGCCAGTAGTATATACGGTAACACTGAAGCTTTCTTT	CASSIYGNTEAFF
TRBV2	NA	NA	TRBJ1-4	TGTGCCAGCAGCAGGGTAGAGGGTGAAAAACTGTTTTTT	CASSRVEGEKLFF
TRBV4-3	NA	NA	TRBJ1-5	TGCGCCAGCAGCCTAAAAAATCAGCCCCAGCATTTT	CASSLKNQPQHF
TRBV18	NA	TRBD1	TRBJ1-1	TGTGCCAGCTCACCACAGGGGGCGGGTGGTACTGAAGCTTTCTTT	CASSPQGAGGTEAFF
TRBV7-2	NA	NA	TRBJ2-5	TGTGCCAGCAGCTTAGGGCGAGAGACCCAGTACTTC	CASSLGRETQYF
TRBV3-1/TRBV3-2	NA	NA	TRBJ1-1	TGTGCCAGCAGCCAAACGAGGACTGAAGCTTTCTTT	CASSQTRTEAFF
TRBV28	NA	NA	TRBJ1-5	TGTGCCAGCAGTTTCGACAGGCACAGCAATCAGCCCCAGCATTTT	CASSFDRHSNQPQHF
TRBV11-1	few	TRBD1	TRBJ2-7	TGTGCCAGCAGCTTGGACAGGGTGAACTACGAGCAGTACTTC	CASSLDRVNYEQYF
TRBV18	NA	NA	TRBJ2-3	TGTGCCAGCTCACCCAGTACAGGGAGCACAGATACGCAGTATTTT	CASSPSTGSTDTQYF
TRBV29-1	NA	TRBD1	TRBJ1-1	TGCAGCGTTTCAGGGGGCAGAGGCACTGAAGCTTTCTTT	CSVSGGRGTEAFF
TRBV7-7	NA	NA	TRBJ2-2	TGTGCCAGCAGCTTGGATCAGGGACCCGGGGAGCTGTTTTTT	CASSLDQGPGELFF
TRBV13	NA	TRBD2	TRBJ2-1	TGTGCCAGCAGTGAATCGGGACTAGCGGGTACAAAGCAGTTCTTC	CASSESGLAGTKQFF
TRBV28	NA	NA	TRBJ2-3	TGTGCCAGCAGTTATGTGCAGCTGGATACGCAGTATTTT	CASSYVQLDTQYF
TRBV7-9	NA	NA	TRBJ1-5	TGTGCCAGCAGCTTAGCAGGGGGGTACAATCAGCCCCAGCATTTT	CASSLAGGYNQPQHF
TRBV10-2	NA	TRBD1	TRBJ1-1	TGCGCCAGCAGTGAGTCAACGAGGGGACAGGCGAACACTGAAGCTTTCTTT	CASSESTRGQANTEAFF